The 20 T cell receptor beta chains given below trace back to one sample, sequenced in a study of cytomegalovirus exposure and HLA in healthy donors. The study ran its PCR with 60 Vbeta and 13 Jbeta primers. Here immunoSEQ multiplex PCR was the method, and the copy in TCRdb shows in-frame clones only, minus some. The table lists roughly 120,000 clones. Material for sequencing was PBMCs. These receptors all stem from a young man in good health and CMV-seronegative.

The chain links TRBV27 to TRBJ1-5; the D gene is possibly TRBD1 (5 bases). Per the germline V gene, CDR1 is MNHEY and CDR2 is SMNVEV (reference sequence). The CDR3 length is 16 residues. The V end lost 5 bases, the J end lost 4 bases, and 18 bases lay between the germline ends. The CDR3 region has the DNA TGTGCCAGCAGTACTGAAGCGACAGATAAGAATCAGCCCCAGCATTTT. Translating gives CASSTEATDKNQPQHF.

This sequence joins TRBV5-8 and TRBJ2-5; D uncertain. The J call is doubtful: the DNA matches TRBJ2-7 better. The CDR3 is made up of 16 amino acids. Germline V gene lookup returns CDR1 SGHTS and CDR2 YDEGEE. The CDR3, as DNA: TGTGCCAGCAGCTTGTCACCCGGTTTGAGCTCCTACGAGCAGTACTTC. Its protein is CASSLSPGLSSYEQYF.

This sequence joins TRBV28 and TRBJ1-1; D is possibly TRBD1 (6 bases). V gave up 7 bases and J gave up 4 bases, with 16 bases separating them. This CDR3 is built from 14 residues. CDR1 and CDR2 (germline): MDHEN, SYDVKM. In DNA form, the CDR3 reads TGTGCCAGCACCCCCGGGGACAAAACCACTGAAGCTTTCTTT. This translates into CASTPGDKTTEAFF.

J is TRBJ2-5 and V is TRBV2; D may be TRBD2 (5 bases). Per germline, CDR1 SNHLY and CDR2 FYNNEI. V dropped 0 bases and J dropped 1 base, with 24 bases sitting between them. The CDR3 runs 20 residues. CDR3 bases: TGTGCCAGCAGTGAAGCGCTTTCTGTAAGAGGGAAGTGGCTCCAAGAGACCCAGTACTTC. Translation: CASSEALSVRGKWLQETQYF. Full variable domain (rest looked up from reference TRBV2 and TRBJ2-5): EPEVTQTPSHQVTQMGQEVILRCVPISNHLYFYWYRQILGQKVEFLVSFYNNEISEKSEIFDDQFSVERPDGSNFTLKIRSTKLEDSAMYFCASSEALSVRGKWLQETQYFGPGTRLLVL.

The chain recombines TRBV15 with TRBJ2-3; possible D gene TRBD2, 5 bases. The CDR3 has 15 amino acids. V gave up 3 bases and J gave up 5 bases, with 15 bases separating them. Germline CDR1 LNHNV, CDR2 YYDKDF (reference sequence). The DNA of the CDR3 is TGTGCCACCAGCAGGGCTCGAGAGGGCGTAGATACGCAGTATTTT. Its protein product is CATSRAREGVDTQYF.

The V and J genes are TRBV27 and TRBJ2-7; perhaps TRBD2 as D (5 bases). This CDR3 comprises 13 residues. In germline, CDR1 is MNHEY, CDR2 SMNVEV (reference sequence). V shed 5 bases and J shed 6 bases, with 14 bases lying between them. Here the CDR3 DNA reads TGTGCCAGCAGTCCCAGCGGAGGCCGCGAGCAGTACTTC. Translated: CASSPSGGREQYF.

The chain has TRBV23-1 and TRBJ2-6; 7 bases map to TRBD1. TRBV23-1 is recorded as an ORF, its role being uncertain. V lost 4 bases, J lost 3 bases, and 6 bases stayed unmatched. The CDR3 contains 16 residues. The CDR3: CASSPPRDSGANVLTF. DNA of the CDR3: TGCGCCAGCAGTCCTCCAAGGGACAGTGGGGCCAACGTCCTGACTTTC.

This rearrangement joins TRBV7-2 to TRBJ1-4; no clear D gene. The germline gives CDR1 SGHTA, CDR2 FQGNSA. V lost 0 bases to trimming and J lost 13 bases, with 9 bases between them. The CDR3 has 12 amino acids. CDR3 region: CASSLAGGGLFF. In nucleotides, the CDR3 is TGTGCCAGCAGCTTAGCGGGAGGCGGACTGTTTTTT.

The chain links TRBV28 to TRBJ2-7; the D gene is possibly TRBD2 (7 bases). The CDR3 runs 14 residues. V lost 5 bases to trimming and J lost 2 bases, with 13 bases between them. The germline gives CDR1 MDHEN, CDR2 SYDVKM. This CDR3 is CASSPGGNTYEQYF. The CDR3 DNA reads TGTGCCAGCAGTCCGGGGGGCAACACCTACGAGCAGTACTTC.

The chain joins TRBV5-4 to TRBJ2-3; D remains unclear. Looked up from germline, CDR1 is SGHNT and CDR2 is YYREEE (reference sequence). The V and J ends lost 4 bases and 5 bases respectively, with 8 bases between them. The CDR3 is made up of 12 amino acids. The DNA for the CDR3 is TGTGCCAGCAGCAACCTAGGAGATACGCAGTATTTT. Translation: CASSNLGDTQYF.

The gene calls are TRBV6-6 and TRBJ1-1; unclear D gene. CDR1 is MNHNY, CDR2 SVGAGI, per germline (reference sequence). Trimming left V 6 bases short and J 7 bases short, with 18 bases between. The CDR3 consists of 14 residues. The DNA of the CDR3 is TGTGCCAGCAGCCCTGACTTGGTAGAATTTGAAGCTTTCTTT. Translated: CASSPDLVEFEAFF.

This chain joins TRBV5-1 and TRBJ1-1; 7 nucleotides line up with TRBD1. CDR1 and CDR2 from the germline V gene are SGHRS and YFSETQ. The J segment lost 4 bases and the V segment lost 0 bases, leaving 3 bases of the junction unmatched. CDR3 length: 14 residues. The CDR3 here is CASSLDRGGTEAFF. The CDR3 DNA sequence: TGCGCCAGCAGCTTGGACAGGGGAGGCACTGAAGCTTTCTTT.

DNA of the CDR3: TGTGCCAGCTCACCGAACCAGGGGGCTGTTGGCACTGAAGCTTTCTTT. Amino acid sequence: CASSPNQGAVGTEAFF. This chain joins TRBV18 and TRBJ1-1; TRBD1 aligns across 8 bases. The J segment lost 4 bases and the V segment lost 3 bases, leaving 10 bases of the junction unmatched. The CDR3 contains 16 residues. Germline CDR1 and CDR2: KGHSH and LQKENI.

The chain has TRBV6-4 and TRBJ2-3; TRBD1 might be the D (6 bases). Germline CDR1 and CDR2: MRHNA and SNTAGT. This CDR3 has 14 amino acids. V was trimmed by 5 bases and J by 8 bases, leaving 17 bases between them. For the CDR3, the DNA is TGTGCCAGCAGTACTGGACAGAGCAATGTTACGCAGTATTTT. Protein product: CASSTGQSNVTQYF.

This chain links TRBV25-1 with TRBJ1-3; D unresolved. Germline CDR1 is MGHDK and CDR2 is SYGVNS. Trimming removed 3 bases at V and 11 bases at J, with 8 bases between. CDR3 length equals 11 residues. The CDR3 region is CASSDSGPIYF. The CDR3 nucleotides read TGTGCCAGCAGTGATTCGGGTCCCATATATTTT.

This chain links TRBV6-5 with TRBJ1-1, with a tentative D call TRBD1 (6 bases). Between the trimmed V and J ends, which lost 1 base and 2 bases, there was a span of 11 bases. The CDR3 runs to 15 residues. The germline CDR1 and CDR2 sequences are MNHEY and SVGAGI. This chain's CDR3 is CASSYLDRPNTEAFF. The DNA for the CDR3 is TGTGCCAGCAGTTACTTGGACAGACCCAACACTGAAGCTTTCTTT.

J is TRBJ1-1 and V is TRBV4-1; possible D gene TRBD1, 5 bases. Trimming stripped 9 bases from V and 4 bases from J, with 15 bases between. From germline, CDR1 is MGHRA and CDR2 YSYEKL. This CDR3 has 13 amino acids. The CDR3 bases are TGCGCCAGTCGACTGGGGCCGGGCACTGAAGCTTTCTTT. It codes for CASRLGPGTEAFF.

The chain combines TRBV5-4 with TRBJ2-1; 10 nucleotides line up with TRBD2. The CDR3 covers 16 residues. The V gene's germline CDR1 is SGHNT and CDR2 YYREEE (reference sequence). V was pared by 1 base and J by 4 bases, with 5 bases of the junction left unmatched. This CDR3 reads CASSLTGLAVYNEQFF. The CDR3 nucleotides are TGTGCCAGCAGCTTGACAGGACTAGCGGTTTACAATGAGCAGTTCTTC.

This chain's CDR3 is CASSHRPLEMTGYNEQFF. The DNA of the CDR3 is TGCGCCAGCAGCCATCGCCCCCTAGAGATGACAGGGTACAATGAGCAGTTCTTC. The chain joins TRBV4-1 to TRBJ2-1, with TRBD1 identical over 7 bases. The germline gives CDR1 MGHRA, CDR2 YSYEKL. Losses at the gene ends were 3 bases for V and 4 bases for J; bases not matched to a gene: 15. There are 18 residues in the CDR3.

This chain links TRBV6-1 with TRBJ2-7; possible D gene TRBD1, 5 bases. V dropped 9 bases and J dropped 2 bases, with 17 bases sitting between them. The V gene's germline CDR1 is MNHNS and CDR2 SASEGT. This CDR3 has 14 amino acids. The CDR3 spells CASATSGFTYEQYF. CDR3 bases: TGTGCCAGTGCCACCTCAGGGTTTACCTACGAGCAGTACTTC.